This TCR beta chain stems from a study of cytomegalovirus exposure and HLA in healthy donors. Profiling relied on immunoSEQ multiplex PCR, and the TCRdb table lists in-frame clones only, not all of them. The sample lists 350,000 or so clones, about nine tenths occurring once. V gave up 5 bases and J gave up 5 bases, with 6 bases separating them. CDR3 length: 11 residues. Germline loops: CDR1 SEHNR, CDR2 FQNEAQ (reference sequence). Separation from the roughly 670-subject first cohort characterized the roughly 130-subject validation cohort, to which the donors belonged. Overall study results and limits: Reports indicated that the classifier achieved high specificity and sensitivity in diagnosing cytomegalovirus status. Among the CMV-associated chains, three were confirmed in vitro as specific for CMV antigens.

This clone was seen more than once but under ten times. The antigen is undetermined. The rearrangement joins TRBV7-9 to TRBJ2-5, with no clear D. The sequencing sample was made of PBMCs. The clonotype was recovered from a woman aged 18-30 years in good health and CMV-seronegative. This CDR3 is CASSPSETQYF. The CDR3 DNA is TGTGCCAGCAGCCCCTCCGAGACCCAGTACTTC.